Described below is a single TCR beta chain sequence and its context. Its antigen is not identified. Second doses that came at about 4 or about 12 weeks were put together. The CDR3 consists of 16 residues. CDR1 and CDR2 (germline): SGHRS, YFSETQ. Trimming removed 4 bases from V and 2 bases from J; junction bases left unmatched: 11. The sample originates from a study of T cell responses to AZD1222 COVID-19 vaccine. Some clones are missing from TCRdb's copy, which holds only in-frame ones; the method was immunoSEQ multiplex PCR. Of 90,000 to 100,000 clones listed, roughly 90% are singletons. Study-wide results and limits: Epitopes outside B.1.351 and B.1.1.7 mutated regions reportedly drew nearly half of spike TCRs.

This receptor was obtained from an adult who received the AZD1222 COVID-19 vaccine. The chain uses TRBV5-1 and TRBJ1-1; the match to TRBD1 covers 7 bases. The sample was peripheral blood, taken 28 days after the second AZD1222 dose. The CDR3 sequence: CASSRQPQGSNTEAFF. CDR3 sequence (DNA): TGCGCCAGCAGCCGTCAACCACAGGGGAGCAACACTGAAGCTTTCTTT.